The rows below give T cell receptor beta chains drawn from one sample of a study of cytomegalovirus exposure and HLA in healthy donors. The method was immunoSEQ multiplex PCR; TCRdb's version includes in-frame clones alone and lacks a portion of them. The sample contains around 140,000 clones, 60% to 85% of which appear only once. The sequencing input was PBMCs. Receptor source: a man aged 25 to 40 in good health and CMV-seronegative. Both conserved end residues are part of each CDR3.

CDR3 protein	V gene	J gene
CSVGGPGDQPQHF	TRBV29-1	TRBJ1-5
CASSHGTVGNSPLHF	TRBV5-1	TRBJ1-6
CASSFSSSGSPTYEQYF	TRBV5-1	TRBJ2-7
CAWVRESVVNEQFF	TRBV30	TRBJ2-1
CASRLQGARDTGELFF	TRBV5-8	TRBJ2-2
CASSLDPVRGEKLFF	TRBV7-2	TRBJ1-4
CASSVLAGVGETQYF	TRBV9	TRBJ2-5
CASSEYEGGETQYF	TRBV25-1	TRBJ2-5
CATSRVATGGNEQFF	TRBV15	TRBJ2-1
CASSEQAGANGLTF	TRBV2	TRBJ2-6
CASSVRPAGVRETQYF	TRBV9	TRBJ2-5
CASRPGTTETQYF	TRBV6-5	TRBJ2-5
CASKSANTGELFF	TRBV5-1	TRBJ2-2
CASSLAGYGYTF	TRBV5-1	TRBJ1-2
CASSSEGQLYEFGYTF	TRBV5-1	TRBJ1-2
CASSATGTRHTDTQYF	TRBV9	TRBJ2-3
CASSFEDQPQHF	TRBV28	TRBJ1-5
CASSDGSSGYNEQFF	TRBV10-1	TRBJ2-1
CASSPGLTLSYEQYF	TRBV7-2	TRBJ2-7
CASSATSGVETQYF	TRBV6-1	TRBJ2-5
CASSLRELAGNTIYF	TRBV28	TRBJ1-3
CSVGLQGVLTDTQYF	TRBV29-1	TRBJ2-3
CASSQQTYEQYF	TRBV5-6	TRBJ2-7
CASSLGGGGETQYF	TRBV11-1	TRBJ2-5
CASSNRGSVETQYF	TRBV19	TRBJ2-5
CAISEGGAQETQYF	TRBV10-3	TRBJ2-5
CASRIGQDSPYEQYF	TRBV5-1	TRBJ2-7
CASSPPSGPSYNEQFF	TRBV5-1	TRBJ2-1
CASSINTGPSNQPQHF	TRBV19	TRBJ1-5
CASSFRRDPNEKLFF	TRBV27	TRBJ1-4
CASSYNQDSYNEQFF	TRBV6-5	TRBJ2-1
CASTNRGEGYEQYF	TRBV28	TRBJ2-7
CASSSPNYNEQFF	TRBV11-3	TRBJ2-1
CASSWGDRVNTEAFF	TRBV5-1	TRBJ1-1
CASSPSSLGGGRKDQPQHF	TRBV18	TRBJ1-5
CASSSPDKPGNTIYF	TRBV28	TRBJ1-3
CASSSAPLGEQFF	TRBV7-3	TRBJ2-1
CASRGGGYGYTF	TRBV19	TRBJ1-2
CASSPTNLLAGGKGGELFF	TRBV5-5	TRBJ2-2
CASSVGQGNYGYTF	TRBV9	TRBJ1-2
CASSSSLYYGYTF	TRBV7-2	TRBJ1-2
CASSRDRGSYEQYF	TRBV7-3	TRBJ2-7
CASSLSGGETQYF	TRBV27	TRBJ2-5
CATSIPGVNTEAFF	TRBV15	TRBJ1-1
CASSSGTGVLIPYEQYF	TRBV5-1	TRBJ2-7